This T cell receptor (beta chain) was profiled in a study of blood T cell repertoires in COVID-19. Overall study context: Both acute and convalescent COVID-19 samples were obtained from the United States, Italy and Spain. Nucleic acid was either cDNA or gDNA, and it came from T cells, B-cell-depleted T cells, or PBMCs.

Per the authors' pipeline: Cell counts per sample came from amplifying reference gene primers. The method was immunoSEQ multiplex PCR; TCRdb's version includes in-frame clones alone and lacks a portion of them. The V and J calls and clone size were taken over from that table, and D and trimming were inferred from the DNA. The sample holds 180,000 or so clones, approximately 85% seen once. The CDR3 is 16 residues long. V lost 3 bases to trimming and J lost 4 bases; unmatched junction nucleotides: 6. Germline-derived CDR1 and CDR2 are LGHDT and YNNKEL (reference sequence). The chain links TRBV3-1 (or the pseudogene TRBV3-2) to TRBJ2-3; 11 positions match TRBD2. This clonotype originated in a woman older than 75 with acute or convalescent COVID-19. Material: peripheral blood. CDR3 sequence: CASSHGLAGPADTQYF. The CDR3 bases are TGTGCCAGCAGCCACGGACTAGCGGGCCCTGCAGATACGCAGTATTTT.